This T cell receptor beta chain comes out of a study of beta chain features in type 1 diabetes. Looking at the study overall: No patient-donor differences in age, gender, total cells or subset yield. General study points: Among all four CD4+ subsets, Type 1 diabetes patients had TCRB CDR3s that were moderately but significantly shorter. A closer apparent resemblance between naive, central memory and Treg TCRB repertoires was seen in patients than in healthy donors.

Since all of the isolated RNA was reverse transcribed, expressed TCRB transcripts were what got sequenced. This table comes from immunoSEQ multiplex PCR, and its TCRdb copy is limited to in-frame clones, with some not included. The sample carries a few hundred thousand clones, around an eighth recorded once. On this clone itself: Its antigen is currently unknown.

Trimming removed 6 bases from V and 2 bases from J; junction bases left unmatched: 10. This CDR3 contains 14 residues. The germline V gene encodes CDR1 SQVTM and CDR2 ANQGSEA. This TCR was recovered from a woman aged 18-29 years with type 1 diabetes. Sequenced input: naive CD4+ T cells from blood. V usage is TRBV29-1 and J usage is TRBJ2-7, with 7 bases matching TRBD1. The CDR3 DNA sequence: TGCAGCGTCCCCATAGGGGGCAATGCCTACGAGCAGTACTTC. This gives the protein CSVPIGGNAYEQYF.